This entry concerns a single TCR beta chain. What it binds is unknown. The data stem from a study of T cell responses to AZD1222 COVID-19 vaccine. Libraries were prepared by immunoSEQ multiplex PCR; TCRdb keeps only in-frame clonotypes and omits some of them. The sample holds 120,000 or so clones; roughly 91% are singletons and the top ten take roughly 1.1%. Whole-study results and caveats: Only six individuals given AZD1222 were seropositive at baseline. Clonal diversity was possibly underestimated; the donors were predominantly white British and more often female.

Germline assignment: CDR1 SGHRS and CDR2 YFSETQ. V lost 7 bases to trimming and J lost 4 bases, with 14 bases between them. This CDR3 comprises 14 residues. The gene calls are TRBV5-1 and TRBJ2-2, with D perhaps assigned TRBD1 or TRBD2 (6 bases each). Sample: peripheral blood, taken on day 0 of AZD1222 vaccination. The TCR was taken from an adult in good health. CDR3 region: CASGLGGPTGELFF. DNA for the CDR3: TGCGCCAGCGGTTTAGGGGGGCCCACCGGGGAGCTGTTTTTT. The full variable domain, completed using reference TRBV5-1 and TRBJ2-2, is KAGVTQTPRYLIKTRGQQVTLSCSPISGHRSVSWYQQTPGQGLQFLFEYFSETQRNKGNFPGRFSGRQFSNSRSEMNVSTLELGDSALYLCASGLGGPTGELFFGEGSRLTVL.